This T cell receptor (beta chain) was sequenced during a study of persistence of HIV-infected CD4 T cells. The stimulus was lysate of CMV-infected fibroblasts, roughly 9.2 ug/mL. CD40L-negative CD69-negative CD45RO-high memory CD4+ T cells were sorted as populations depleted of antigen-responding cells. Study-wide results and caveats: Within sorted populations, more oligoclonal TCRs accompanied more oligoclonal proviruses.

Germline CDR1 is LGHDT and CDR2 is YNNKEL (reference sequence). This CDR3 has 15 amino acids. Trimming at V came to 3 bases and at J to 6 bases, leaving 6 bases not matched to a gene. The immunoSEQ assay was version 4, run in survey mode. Measured with immunoSEQ multiplex PCR; TCRdb has only the in-frame clones, and not every one. Here the sample spans over 30,000 clones, about four fifths being singletons. With regard to this clone: Its specificity is not known.

This receptor was taken from an adult woman with HIV who was CMV-seropositive. Sequencing used CD4+ T cells sorted from PBMCs after roughly 18-hour stimulation, obtained from a patient who received antiretroviral therapy. V usage is TRBV3-1 (or the pseudogene TRBV3-2) and J usage is TRBJ2-7; 12 positions agree with TRBD1. CDR3 amino acids: CASSHWGQGAVEQYF. DNA of the CDR3: TGTGCCAGCAGCCATTGGGGACAGGGGGCGGTCGAGCAGTACTTC.